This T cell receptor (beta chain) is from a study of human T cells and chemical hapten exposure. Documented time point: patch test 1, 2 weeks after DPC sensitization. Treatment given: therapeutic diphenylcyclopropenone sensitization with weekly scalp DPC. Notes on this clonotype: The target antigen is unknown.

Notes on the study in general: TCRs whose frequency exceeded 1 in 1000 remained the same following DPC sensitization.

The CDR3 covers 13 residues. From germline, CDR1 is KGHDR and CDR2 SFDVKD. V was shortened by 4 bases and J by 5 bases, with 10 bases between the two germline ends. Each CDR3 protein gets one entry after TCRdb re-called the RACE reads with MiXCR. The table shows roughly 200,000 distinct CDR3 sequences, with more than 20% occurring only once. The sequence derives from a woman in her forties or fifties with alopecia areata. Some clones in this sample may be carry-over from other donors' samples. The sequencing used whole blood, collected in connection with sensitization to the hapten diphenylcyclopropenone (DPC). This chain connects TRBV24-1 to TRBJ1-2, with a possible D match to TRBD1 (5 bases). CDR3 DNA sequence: TGTGCCACCAGTGAAGGACATTCTTATGGCTACACCTTC. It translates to CATSEGHSYGYTF.